This TCR beta chain derives from a study of cytomegalovirus exposure and HLA in healthy donors. General study points: Later analysis identified a missense DCLRE1C variant that was linked to TCR beta V- and J-gene trimming. The number of N-insertions in an Asian-associated ancestry cluster was reportedly below the roughly 670-donor mean in a later analysis.

The study sampled nominally healthy donors, though unrecorded immune exposures were likely. With 60 Vbeta and 13 Jbeta primers, the PCR was carried out. Profiled with immunoSEQ multiplex PCR; TCRdb holds only in-frame clones, not every one. The repertoire holds about 120,000 clones, with 55% to 65% as singletons. Comments on this clone: Its antigen is not known.

The TCR originated in a woman aged 40-49 years in good health and CMV-seropositive. Source material: PBMCs.

The CDR3 region has the DNA TGTGCCAGCAGTTCAGACATTCGCAATCAGCCCCAGCATTTT. Translation gives CASSSDIRNQPQHF. The V call is TRBV28, the J call TRBJ1-5; D gene unclear. Looked up from germline, CDR1 is MDHEN and CDR2 is SYDVKM. Trimming stripped 4 bases from V and 2 bases from J, with 9 bases between. The CDR3 covers 14 residues.